Listed below are T cell receptor beta chains from one sample, sequenced in a study of cytomegalovirus exposure and HLA in healthy donors. Sequenced by immunoSEQ multiplex PCR; TCRdb stores in-frame clones only, minus some. Found here are 120,000 or so clones, roughly 80% of them singletons; the top ten hold roughly 9.2%. Sequencing was performed on PBMCs. These receptors were taken from a female donor in good health and CMV-seropositive. Both conserved end residues are part of each CDR3. D genes are given only for firm matches. Expanded clones are given a class, and other clones once, few, many or no size at all.

size	V	J	length	D	DNA	CDR3
.	TRBV11-2	TRBJ2-7	15	.	TGTGCCAGCAGCCCCGACAGCCATGCCTCCTACGAGCAGTACTTC	CASSPDSHASYEQYF
.	TRBV7-8	TRBJ1-1	15	.	TGTGCCAGCAGCCCCTCGGGAGGGGGGAACACTGAAGCTTTCTTT	CASSPSGGGNTEAFF
.	TRBV5-1	TRBJ2-3	14	.	TGCGCCAGCAGCTTGCAGCAGGTCACAGATACGCAGTATTTT	CASSLQQVTDTQYF
.	TRBV5-8	TRBJ2-7	11	.	TGTGCCAGCAGTCCACTATACGAGCAGTACTTC	CASSPLYEQYF
once	TRBV28	TRBJ2-6	15	.	TGTGCCAGCAGGGGGGGGCATAGTGGAGCCAACGTCCTGACTTTC	CASRGGHSGANVLTF
.	TRBV6-5	TRBJ1-3	15	.	TGTGCCAGCAGTTATGGGGAGAGCTCTGGAAACACCATATATTTT	CASSYGESSGNTIYF
.	TRBV2	TRBJ1-1	12	TRBD1	TGTGCCATCGAACCAGGGGGACCTGAAGCTTTCTTT	CAIEPGGPEAFF
.	TRBV5-6	TRBJ1-2	14	TRBD1	TGTGCCAGCAGCCCAGGGACAGGGGCCTCTGGCTACACCTTC	CASSPGTGASGYTF
.	TRBV6-1	TRBJ2-2	14	.	TGTGCCAGCAGTCCCATCCCGAACACCGGGGAGCTGTTTTTT	CASSPIPNTGELFF
.	TRBV9	TRBJ1-5	13	.	TGTGCCAGCAGCGTAGGGGCCCGGCAGCCCCAGCATTTT	CASSVGARQPQHF
.	TRBV6-4	TRBJ2-3	16	.	TGTGCCAGCAGTGCGGTGGGGGCGACTAGCACAGATACGCAGTATTTT	CASSAVGATSTDTQYF
.	TRBV10-3	TRBJ2-7	15	.	TGTGCCATCAGCGAACAGGGGGGAGGGGACTACGAGCAGTACTTC	CAISEQGGGDYEQYF
.	TRBV28	TRBJ1-5	17	.	TGTGCCAGCAGTTCCCCGCGGTCTACCTATAGCAATCAGCCCCAGCATTTT	CASSSPRSTYSNQPQHF
.	TRBV27	TRBJ2-3	15	.	TGTGCCAGCAGTCCGAGGACCATTAGGGAGTTGGCGCAGTATTTT	CASSPRTIRELAQYF
few	TRBV5-6	TRBJ1-1	16	.	TGTGCCAGCAGCCCCGAGAGGCGGGGCGGCTTGACTGAAGCTTTCTTT	CASSPERRGGLTEAFF